A selection of T cell receptor beta chains follows, all from one sample in a study of vaccination and CD4 T cells after COVID-19. TCRdb re-called the PCR reads with MiXCR, one entry per CDR3 protein. The table shows just under 4,500 distinct CDR3 sequences, with roughly 23% occurring only once. These TCRs are of unknown antigen specificity. Material: CD4+ T cells from blood, cultured in vitro. The receptors shown here come from a human donor who had recovered from COVID-19. Both conserved end residues are part of each CDR3. The D gene is left open where the match is weak. Size values are once, few and many counts, or a class for expanded clones, and some rows have none.

d_gene: .
j_gene: TRBJ2-2
abundance: few
v_gene: TRBV15
CDR3aa: CASSHTTLSYTGELFF
CDR3nt: TGTGCCTCATCACACACGACACTCTCTTACACCGGGGAGCTGTTTTTT

d_gene: .
j_gene: TRBJ1-2
abundance: few
v_gene: TRBV30
CDR3aa: CAWSDLGGSYGYTF
CDR3nt: TGTGCCTGGAGTGATTTAGGGGGAAGTTATGGCTACACCTTC

d_gene: .
j_gene: TRBJ1-6
abundance: .
v_gene: TRBV3-1
CDR3aa: CASSQDGGWGSPLHF
CDR3nt: TGTGCCAGCAGCCAAGATGGAGGGTGGGGTTCACCCCTCCACTTT

d_gene: TRBD2
j_gene: TRBJ2-7
abundance: few
v_gene: TRBV12-3/TRBV12-4
CDR3aa: CASSLAGGGEQYF
CDR3nt: TGTGCCAGCAGCTTAGCGGGGGGGGGCGAGCAGTACTTC

d_gene: .
j_gene: TRBJ2-7
abundance: few
v_gene: TRBV18
CDR3aa: CASSPVLDSSYEQYF
CDR3nt: TGTGCCAGCTCACCGGTTTTGGACAGCTCCTACGAGCAGTACTTC

d_gene: .
j_gene: TRBJ2-7
abundance: medium-sized
v_gene: TRBV2
CDR3aa: CASSAESLFPYEQYF
CDR3nt: TGTGCCAGCAGTGCTGAGAGTTTGTTCCCCTACGAGCAGTACTTC

d_gene: TRBD1
j_gene: TRBJ2-1
abundance: .
v_gene: TRBV27
CDR3aa: CASGLPGTGDNEQFF
CDR3nt: TGTGCCAGCGGCCTCCCCGGGACAGGAGATAATGAGCAGTTCTTC

d_gene: TRBD2
j_gene: TRBJ2-3
abundance: few
v_gene: TRBV7-9
CDR3aa: CASSARLAGAVDTQYF
CDR3nt: TGTGCCAGCAGCGCCCGACTAGCGGGGGCGGTAGATACGCAGTATTTT

d_gene: TRBD1
j_gene: TRBJ2-3
abundance: large
v_gene: TRBV20-1
CDR3aa: CSAPTGSDTQYF
CDR3nt: TGCAGTGCCCCGACAGGGTCAGATACGCAGTATTTT

d_gene: .
j_gene: TRBJ1-1
abundance: .
v_gene: TRBV9
CDR3aa: CASSVAPEGEAFF
CDR3nt: TGTGCCAGCAGCGTTGCGCCGGAGGGTGAAGCTTTCTTT

d_gene: TRBD1
j_gene: TRBJ1-2
abundance: .
v_gene: TRBV19
CDR3aa: CASSPRQGGGYTF
CDR3nt: TGTGCCAGTAGTCCTCGCCAGGGGGGAGGCTACACCTTC

d_gene: .
j_gene: TRBJ2-3
abundance: .
v_gene: TRBV5-1
CDR3aa: CASSLAPTEPDTQYF
CDR3nt: TGCGCCAGCAGCTTGGCCCCAACCGAACCAGATACGCAGTATTTT

d_gene: .
j_gene: TRBJ2-1
abundance: .
v_gene: TRBV6-5
CDR3aa: CASSYSLGAHNEQFF
CDR3nt: TGTGCCAGCAGTTATTCTCTGGGGGCCCACAATGAGCAGTTCTTC

d_gene: TRBD1
j_gene: TRBJ2-5
abundance: .
v_gene: TRBV30
CDR3aa: CAWGDRGRHETQYF
CDR3nt: TGTGCCTGGGGAGACAGGGGCAGGCATGAGACCCAGTACTTC

d_gene: TRBD1
j_gene: TRBJ1-2
abundance: .
v_gene: TRBV6-5
CDR3aa: CASSYGRGNGYTF
CDR3nt: TGTGCCAGCAGTTACGGCAGGGGGAATGGCTACACCTTC

d_gene: .
j_gene: TRBJ2-5
abundance: few
v_gene: TRBV2
CDR3aa: CASSPVQETQYF
CDR3nt: TGTGCCAGCAGCCCGGTACAAGAGACCCAGTACTTC

d_gene: .
j_gene: TRBJ1-1
abundance: .
v_gene: TRBV18
CDR3aa: CASSPRVGYTEAFF
CDR3nt: TGTGCCAGCTCACCCAGGGTGGGGTACACTGAAGCTTTCTTT

d_gene: .
j_gene: TRBJ2-3
abundance: .
v_gene: TRBV20-1
CDR3aa: CSADNRNTQYF
CDR3nt: TGCAGTGCTGACAACAGAAATACGCAGTATTTT

d_gene: TRBD1
j_gene: TRBJ1-2
abundance: .
v_gene: TRBV12-3/TRBV12-4
CDR3aa: CASRGGGYRYGYTF
CDR3nt: TGTGCCAGCAGGGGAGGGGGCTACCGCTATGGCTACACCTTC

d_gene: .
j_gene: TRBJ1-2
abundance: .
v_gene: TRBV18
CDR3aa: CASSPSEGVSYGYTF
CDR3nt: TGTGCCAGCTCACCATCGGAGGGAGTCTCCTATGGCTACACCTTC

d_gene: .
j_gene: TRBJ1-5
abundance: .
v_gene: TRBV10-2
CDR3aa: CASRVSGQTQPQHF
CDR3nt: TGCGCCAGCAGGGTCAGCGGACAGACTCAGCCCCAGCATTTT

d_gene: TRBD1
j_gene: TRBJ2-4
abundance: .
v_gene: TRBV12-3/TRBV12-4
CDR3aa: CASSDGTGVSKNIQYF
CDR3nt: TGTGCCAGCAGTGACGGGACAGGGGTGAGCAAAAACATTCAGTACTTC

d_gene: .
j_gene: TRBJ1-5
abundance: few
v_gene: TRBV7-2
CDR3aa: CASSLVTWGQPQHF
CDR3nt: TGTGCCAGCAGCTTAGTTACATGGGGGCAGCCCCAGCATTTT

d_gene: .
j_gene: TRBJ1-4
abundance: few
v_gene: TRBV6-5
CDR3aa: CASSYRDGATNEKLFF
CDR3nt: TGTGCCAGCAGTTACCGGGACGGGGCAACTAATGAAAAACTGTTTTTT

d_gene: TRBD2
j_gene: TRBJ2-2
abundance: .
v_gene: TRBV19
CDR3aa: CASSIAASGGMNTGELFF
CDR3nt: TGTGCCAGTAGTATAGCGGCTAGCGGGGGGATGAACACCGGGGAGCTGTTTTTT

d_gene: .
j_gene: TRBJ2-7
abundance: few
v_gene: TRBV28
CDR3aa: CASSSGQIYEQYF
CDR3nt: TGTGCCAGCAGTTCTGGACAGATCTACGAGCAGTACTTC

d_gene: TRBD2
j_gene: TRBJ2-3
abundance: .
v_gene: TRBV14
CDR3aa: CASSHTGTSGVVRTDTQYF
CDR3nt: TGTGCCAGCAGCCATACCGGGACTAGCGGGGTTGTGAGGACAGATACGCAGTATTTT

d_gene: TRBD1
j_gene: TRBJ1-2
abundance: .
v_gene: TRBV9
CDR3aa: CASSVGQGDGYTF
CDR3nt: TGTGCCAGCAGCGTTGGACAGGGTGATGGCTACACCTTC

d_gene: TRBD1
j_gene: TRBJ1-6
abundance: .
v_gene: TRBV7-8
CDR3aa: CASSKDRAGSPLHF
CDR3nt: TGTGCCAGCAGCAAAGACAGGGCGGGTTCACCCCTCCACTTT

d_gene: .
j_gene: TRBJ2-3
abundance: few
v_gene: TRBV11-2
CDR3aa: CASSRNGGGGTDTQYF
CDR3nt: TGTGCCAGCAGCCGCAACGGAGGCGGGGGCACAGATACGCAGTATTTT

d_gene: .
j_gene: TRBJ2-2
abundance: medium-sized
v_gene: TRBV30
CDR3aa: CAWSRHNTGELFF
CDR3nt: TGTGCCTGGAGTCGGCATAACACCGGGGAGCTGTTTTTT

d_gene: .
j_gene: TRBJ1-5
abundance: few
v_gene: TRBV2
CDR3aa: CASSKRYSNQPQHF
CDR3nt: TGTGCCAGCAGTAAACGGTATAGCAATCAGCCCCAGCATTTT

d_gene: TRBD2
j_gene: TRBJ2-1
abundance: large
v_gene: TRBV11-2
CDR3aa: CASSLGAGGRHEQFF
CDR3nt: TGTGCCAGCAGCTTAGGGGCGGGGGGGCGGCATGAGCAGTTCTTC

d_gene: .
j_gene: TRBJ1-4
abundance: .
v_gene: TRBV10-3
CDR3aa: CAIRDTGEKLFF
CDR3nt: TGTGCCATCAGGGACACGGGAGAAAAACTGTTTTTT